A single sample is the source of the 27 T cell receptor beta chains below, sequenced in a study of cytomegalovirus exposure and HLA in healthy donors. Here immunoSEQ multiplex PCR was the method, and the copy in TCRdb shows in-frame clones only, minus some. The sample shows about 330,000 clones, 75% to 90% of them seen only once. Material: PBMCs. The receptors were sampled from a woman aged 25 to 39 in good health and CMV-seropositive.

To note about this clone: This sample also contains other DNA sequences that code for the same CDR3. The chain combines TRBV30 with TRBJ1-1, with no clear D. Trimming pared 0 bases from V and 1 base from J, leaving 6 bases between. From germline, CDR1 is GTSNPN and CDR2 SVGIG (reference sequence). The CDR3 contains 13 residues. CDR3 DNA: TGTGCCTGGAGTGTATCTGAGAACACTGAAGCTTTCTTT. This sequence encodes CAWSVSENTEAFF.

This rearrangement joins TRBV7-9 to TRBJ2-1; no clear D. This CDR3 region has 14 residues. The V end lost 3 bases, the J end lost 0 bases, and 6 bases lay between the germline ends. Germline V gene sequence: CDR1 SEHNR, CDR2 FQNEAQ (reference sequence). The CDR3 loop is CASSFKSSYNEQFF. The CDR3 DNA reads as TGTGCCAGCAGCTTTAAAAGCTCCTACAATGAGCAGTTCTTC.

The rearrangement links TRBV9 to TRBJ2-7; possibly TRBD1 or TRBD2 for D (6 bases each). The germline gives CDR1 SGDLS, CDR2 YYNGEE. CDR3 size: 16 residues. Trimming shortened V by 3 bases and J by 2 bases, and 18 bases separated the two germline ends. The CDR3 loop is CASSAPGGNPPYEQYF. For the CDR3, the DNA is TGTGCCAGCAGCGCCCCCGGGGGCAATCCCCCCTACGAGCAGTACTTC.

The chain links TRBV29-1 to TRBJ1-2, with no clear D. The length of the CDR3 is 15 residues. The V end was cut by 3 bases, the J end by 3 bases, with 17 bases between. Looked up from germline, CDR1 is SQVTM and CDR2 is ANQGSEA. The CDR3 DNA reads TGCAGCGTTGATCGGTTAAAAGGGAGCGACTATGGCTACACCTTC. It codes for CSVDRLKGSDYGYTF.

This chain connects TRBV27 to TRBJ1-1; 7 bases are shared with TRBD1. CDR3 length: 15 residues. CDR1 MNHEY and CDR2 SMNVEV come from the germline V gene (reference sequence). J lost 0 bases, V lost 6 bases, and 7 bases had no gene match. The DNA of the CDR3 is TGTGCCAGCAGCCGACAGGGAGGAATGAACACTGAAGCTTTCTTT. This codes for CASSRQGGMNTEAFF.

The rearrangement joins TRBV2 to TRBJ2-1; the match to TRBD2 covers 11 bases. This CDR3 contains 15 residues. CDR1 is SNHLY, CDR2 FYNNEI, per germline. V trimming: 4 bases; J trimming: 9 bases; junction bases outside the gene matches: 8. The CDR3 protein is CASSVLLAGAAEQFF. DNA of the CDR3: TGTGCCAGCAGTGTGTTACTAGCGGGAGCTGCTGAGCAGTTCTTC.

Regarding this clone: The sample contains more than one DNA sequence encoding this CDR3. The chain recombines TRBV7-3 with TRBJ1-1; tentatively, D is TRBD1 (5 bases). V was trimmed by 5 bases and J by 1 base, leaving 8 bases between them. Germline CDR1 reads SGHTA; CDR2 reads FQGTGA. The CDR3 has 13 amino acids. As DNA, the CDR3 is TGTGCCAGCAGCCTTACAGGGAACACTGAAGCTTTCTTT. This encodes CASSLTGNTEAFF.

This chain links TRBV28 with TRBJ2-7; 9 bases are a match to TRBD1. The trim removed 7 bases at V and 2 bases at J, leaving 9 bases unmatched. This CDR3 region has 15 residues. Germline-derived CDR1 and CDR2 are MDHEN and SYDVKM. CDR3 in amino acids: CASTKTGTGTYEQYF. The CDR3, as DNA: TGTGCCAGCACTAAAACCGGGACAGGGACCTACGAGCAGTACTTC.

The chain couples TRBV15 to TRBJ1-1, with 9 positions matching TRBD1. V shed 3 bases and J 11 bases; nucleotides not matched to a gene: 7. Germline CDR1 reads LNHNV; CDR2 reads YYDKDF (reference sequence). This CDR3 comprises 13 residues. The CDR3 loop is CATSSDGTGYAFF. DNA for the CDR3: TGTGCCACCAGCAGCGACGGGACAGGGTACGCTTTCTTT.

As concerns this clone: Germline and junction disagree at one end, which may indicate a read error. The gene calls are TRBV7-7 and TRBJ2-5, with a possible D match to TRBD1 (5 bases). This CDR3 has 16 amino acids. Germline V lookup: CDR1 SSHAT, CDR2 FNYEAQ (reference sequence). CDR3: CASSRAPLGAQETLYF. For the CDR3, the DNA is TGTGCCAGCAGCCGGGCCCCCCTAGGGGCCCAAGAGACCCTGTACTTC.

The chain is built from TRBV7-2 and TRBJ2-5; D gene ambiguous. The ends were cut back, 1 base at V and 2 bases at J, with 20 bases in the middle. The CDR3 covers 18 residues. Germline loops: CDR1 SGHTA, CDR2 FQGNSA. Written as DNA, the CDR3 is TGTGCCAGCAGCTTAGTTGGAAGGGCGGTTACCGCTCAAGAGACCCAGTACTTC. Amino acids: CASSLVGRAVTAQETQYF.

CDR3 coding DNA: TGTGCCACCAGCAGAGCTGAGACAGGGTACCAAGAGACCCAGTACTTC. Its translation: CATSRAETGYQETQYF. The rearrangement links TRBV15 to TRBJ2-5; 7 bases agree with TRBD1. The CDR3 runs 16 residues. Unmatched junction bases numbered 5, after V lost 1 base and J lost 0 bases. CDR1 is LNHNV, CDR2 YYDKDF, per germline (reference sequence).

The J gene is TRBJ1-5, the V gene TRBV10-3, with unresolved D. V was pared by 4 bases and J by 0 bases, with 7 bases between. The germline CDR1 and CDR2 sequences are ENHRY and SYGVKD. This CDR3 has 14 amino acids. The CDR3 bases are TGTGCCATCAGTGCCGTGGATAGCAATCAGCCCCAGCATTTT. It codes for CAISAVDSNQPQHF.

The chain joins TRBV13 to TRBJ2-2, with D possibly being TRBD2 (6 bases). The CDR3 loop spans 16 amino acids. The V gene's germline CDR1 is PRHDT and CDR2 FYEKMQ (reference sequence). The germline V and J ends were trimmed by 6 bases and 0 bases, with 14 bases remaining between them. CDR3 nucleotides: TGTGCCAGCAGGAATGAGCGGGCGGCGAACACCGGGGAGCTGTTTTTT. Its translation is CASRNERAANTGELFF.

The chain employs TRBV4-3 and TRBJ1-3; possible D gene TRBD1, 5 bases. The CDR3 totals 16 residues. V was shortened by 1 base and J by 4 bases, with 14 bases between the two germline ends. Germline CDR1 LGHNA, CDR2 YSLEER. This chain's CDR3 is CASSQAISDMGNTIYF. The CDR3 region has the DNA TGCGCCAGCAGCCAAGCCATCTCGGACATGGGAAACACCATATATTTT.

V gene TRBV6-5 combines with J gene TRBJ1-1, with no clear D. V was clipped by 8 bases and J by 3 bases, with 19 bases between them. The CDR3 has 15 residues. From germline, CDR1 is MNHEY and CDR2 SVGAGI. CDR3 amino acids: CASGISSRGDTEAFF. The CDR3 DNA follows: TGTGCCAGCGGAATCAGTAGCCGAGGCGACACTGAAGCTTTCTTT.

The J gene is TRBJ2-2, the V gene TRBV11-1, with unresolved D. Germline loops: CDR1 SGHAT, CDR2 FQDESV (reference sequence). The V end was cut by 1 base, the J end by 5 bases, with 8 bases between. The CDR3 loop spans 14 amino acids. CDR3 nucleotides: TGTGCCAGCAGCTTAGTAAGGCAAACCGGGGAGCTGTTTTTT. As protein: CASSLVRQTGELFF.

The chain carries TRBV27 and TRBJ1-1; D is perhaps TRBD1 (5 bases). Trimming removed 0 bases at V and 7 bases at J, with 15 bases between. Looked up from germline, CDR1 is MNHEY and CDR2 is SMNVEV (reference sequence). The CDR3 is 15 amino acids. The CDR3 DNA is TGTGCCAGCAGTTTATCGCCAGGGAATTTTGGTGAAGCTTTCTTT. It specifies CASSLSPGNFGEAFF.

The V and J genes are TRBV2 and TRBJ2-1; 9 bases map to TRBD2. Trimming took 2 bases from V and 4 from J; bases not matched to a gene: 3. This CDR3 has 15 amino acids. The V gene's germline CDR1 is SNHLY and CDR2 FYNNEI. The CDR3 sequence: CASSERGLAYNEQFF. In nucleotides, the CDR3 is TGTGCCAGCAGTGAAAGGGGACTAGCTTACAATGAGCAGTTCTTC.

This rearrangement joins TRBV5-1 to TRBJ1-3; unclear D gene. CDR3 length: 16 amino acids. V lost 2 bases to trimming and J lost 0 bases, with 12 bases between them. Germline V CDR1 and CDR2: SGHRS, YFSETQ. DNA of the CDR3: TGCGCCAGCAGCTTAAACAGCCGGAGCTCTGGAAACACCATATATTTT. This codes for CASSLNSRSSGNTIYF.

The CDR3 reads CASSLRHSGVQPQHF. The CDR3 DNA reads as TGTGCCAGCAGTTTAAGACACTCGGGGGTCCAGCCCCAGCATTTT. The chain couples TRBV28 to TRBJ1-5; TRBD1 might be the D (5 bases). V was clipped by 2 bases and J by 7 bases, with 15 bases between them. The CDR3 sequence is 15 residues long. Germline CDR1 MDHEN, CDR2 SYDVKM.

V is TRBV4-3 and J is TRBJ1-5, with D possibly matching TRBD1 (5 bases). Germline V CDR1 and CDR2: LGHNA, YSLEER. The CDR3 contains 13 residues. V dropped 5 bases and J dropped 3 bases, with 8 bases sitting between them. This CDR3 reads CASSVGANQPQHF. The CDR3 DNA sequence: TGCGCCAGCAGCGTTGGGGCCAATCAGCCCCAGCATTTT.

This rearrangement joins TRBV6-5 to TRBJ1-5; TRBD1 aligns across 7 bases. J was trimmed by 6 bases and V by 6 bases; bases with no gene match: 11. The CDR3 loop spans 15 amino acids. Germline CDR1 is MNHEY and CDR2 is SVGAGI. In DNA form, the CDR3 reads TGTGCCAGCAGACGACTGGGGCAGGGGGTTCAGCCCCAGCATTTT. As protein: CASRRLGQGVQPQHF.

The gene calls are TRBV11-1 and TRBJ2-7; 9 bases match TRBD1. J was trimmed by 0 bases and V by 4 bases; bases with no gene match: 16. Germline V CDR1 and CDR2: SGHAT, FQDESV (reference sequence). CDR3 size: 19 residues. In nucleotides, the CDR3 is TGTGCCAGCAGCTACCGGCGGGACAGGGCTTTTCCAAGCTCCTACGAGCAGTACTTC. It codes for CASSYRRDRAFPSSYEQYF.

CDR3 sequence: CATSRGQGYGYTF. Here the CDR3 DNA reads TGTGCCACCAGCCGTGGACAGGGCTATGGCTACACCTTC. V is TRBV15 and J is TRBJ1-2; 8 bases agree with TRBD1. Germline V lookup: CDR1 LNHNV, CDR2 YYDKDF (reference sequence). The CDR3 runs to 13 residues. Losses at the gene ends were 5 bases for V and 4 bases for J; bases not matched to a gene: 3. The variable domain in full, with the rest retrieved from reference TRBV15 and TRBJ1-2, is DAMVIQNPRYQVTQFGKPVTLSCSQTLNHNVMYWYQQKSSQAPKLLFHYYDKDFNNEADTPDNFQSRRPNTSFCFLDIRSPGLGDTAMYLCATSRGQGYGYTFGSGTRLTVV.

This chain connects TRBV4-1 to TRBJ2-1, with TRBD1 matching 7 bases. The CDR3 is 15 amino acids. V trimming: 3 bases; J trimming: 8 bases; junction bases outside the gene matches: 10. From germline, CDR1 is MGHRA and CDR2 YSYEKL. The CDR3 loop reads CASSHRDSGRDEQFF. DNA of the CDR3: TGCGCCAGCAGCCACCGGGACAGTGGAAGAGATGAGCAGTTCTTC.

The CDR3 spells CASSLAGPSSGANVLTF. The CDR3 DNA reads TGTGCCAGCAGTTTGGCAGGGCCCAGCTCTGGGGCCAACGTCCTGACTTTC. V gene TRBV27 combines with J gene TRBJ2-6; perhaps TRBD1 as D (5 bases). Germline-derived CDR1 and CDR2 are MNHEY and SMNVEV (reference sequence). V lost 3 bases and J 0 bases, leaving 12 bases between the germline ends. There are 17 residues in the CDR3.